The 3 T cell receptor beta chains below all came from one sample that was sequenced in a study of technical replicates of blood from four donors. Here immunoSEQ multiplex PCR was the method, and the copy in TCRdb shows in-frame clones only, minus some. The profile shows about 56,000 clones, roughly 96% of them singletons. The material sequenced was PBMCs. Receptor source: a human donor in good health. Some clones in this sample may be carry-over from other donors' samples.

This clone is a singleton in its sample. This chain uses TRBV2 with TRBJ2-7; D is ambiguous. CDR3 length: 13 residues. The germline V gene encodes CDR1 SNHLY and CDR2 FYNNEI. Trimming removed 2 bases at V and 2 bases at J, with 7 bases between. The CDR3 nucleotides read TGTGCCAGCAGTGAACAGCAGGCCTACGAGCAGTACTTC. Residues: CASSEQQAYEQYF.

V is TRBV4-1 and J is TRBJ2-3; TRBD2 aligns across 8 bases. V lost 0 bases, J lost 4 bases, and 6 bases stayed unmatched. CDR1 and CDR2 (germline): MGHRA, YSYEKL. The CDR3 spans 16 residues. CDR3 in amino acids: CASSQDPAGAPDTQYF. The DNA for the CDR3 is TGCGCCAGCAGCCAAGATCCAGCGGGGGCCCCAGATACGCAGTATTTT.

Here the CDR3 DNA reads TGCGCCAGCAGCGCGGACAGTTCAGATACGCAGTATTTT. Its protein product is CASSADSSDTQYF. The chain combines TRBV5-1 with TRBJ2-3; maybe TRBD1 (6 bases). Trimming removed 4 bases from V and 4 bases from J, with 10 bases in between. The germline CDR1 and CDR2 sequences are SGHRS and YFSETQ. The CDR3 consists of 13 residues.